The T cell receptor beta chain described here comes from a study of human T cells and chemical hapten exposure. Study as a whole: The use of 2% DPC on around 2 cm by around 2 cm of upper inner arm skin constituted sensitization.

CDR1 and CDR2 (germline): KGHSH, LQKENI. Trimming removed 2 bases from V and 0 bases from J, with 14 bases in between. CDR3 size: 18 residues. Individual cDNA molecules in this library carried unique molecular identifiers. Authors' analysis steps: Samples held a median of around 96,000 TCRs, range about 23,224–690,600. TCRdb processed the RACE reads anew with MiXCR; each CDR3 protein has one entry. Here the V and J calls rest on TCRdb's processing, not on the authors' analysis. The table lists more than 150,000 distinct CDR3 sequences, under 30% of them singletons. Time point noted: patch test 3, about 24 weeks after DPC sensitization. Treatment described: therapeutic diphenylcyclopropenone sensitization with weekly scalp DPC.

The TCR originated in a middle-aged woman with alopecia areata. Some clones in this sample may be carry-over from other donors' samples. The genes are TRBV18 and TRBJ2-6, with D uncertain. The sample in question was whole blood, obtained in connection with sensitization to the hapten diphenylcyclopropenone (DPC). The CDR3 bases are TGTGCCAGCTCACCAGTTACTGGGGTTACCTCTGGGGCCAACGTCCTGACTTTC. Translating it yields CASSPVTGVTSGANVLTF.